This record looks at one T cell receptor beta chain sequence and its context. Its matching antigen is unknown. Unexposed donor CD4+ T cells date from about 2011-2018, before the COVID-19 pandemic. Isolation of CD4+ T cells took place after nine to ten days in culture. On days 3 and 7, cultures got half fresh IL-2 medium. V trimming: 4 bases; J trimming: 4 bases; junction bases outside the gene matches: 7. The CDR3 runs to 15 residues. Germline V gives CDR1 SGHAT, CDR2 FQNNGV. Here immunoSEQ multiplex PCR was the method, and the copy in TCRdb shows in-frame clones only, minus some. The sample has 20,000 to 25,000 clones; roughly four fifths are singletons. The entry originates in a study of CD4 T cells in relation to SARS-CoV-2 and coronaviruses. Across the whole study: The negative reference was HIV-1 Nef peptide pool or peptide-free culture. Study results and limitations: In around 67% of donors, memory CD4+ clonotypes crossrecognized SARS-CoV-2 and at least one common cold coronavirus spike.

This TCR derives from a human donor in good health. The specimen was CD4+ T cells from PBMCs, cultured in vitro. This chain joins TRBV11-2 and TRBJ1-2; 9 bases agree with TRBD1. CDR3 loop: CASSSYRGHLYGYTF. The CDR3 region has the DNA TGTGCCAGCAGCTCTTACAGGGGGCATCTCTATGGCTACACCTTC.